Listed here are 20 T cell receptor beta chains from one sample, sequenced in a study of cytomegalovirus exposure and HLA in healthy donors. PCR amplification relied on 60 Vbeta primers (plus 13 Jbeta primers). Only in-frame clones appear in the TCRdb table, and some are missing; sequencing was by immunoSEQ multiplex PCR. The table lists 200,000 or so clones, more than 75% of them singletons. Sequenced material: PBMCs. The receptors were gathered from a girl under three years old in good health and CMV-seronegative.

This chain uses TRBV6-1 with TRBJ1-1, with TRBD1 matching 7 bases. V gave up 7 bases and J gave up 1 base; unmatched junction bases: 6. The CDR3 totals 14 residues. Germline-derived CDR1 and CDR2 are MNHNS and SASEGT. The CDR3 here is CASKKGAANTEAFF. The CDR3, as DNA: TGTGCCAGCAAGAAGGGGGCTGCGAACACTGAAGCTTTCTTT.

Written as DNA, the CDR3 is TGTGCCAGCAGTCCTGGACAGCACAATGAGCAGTTCTTC. Its protein product is CASSPGQHNEQFF. The chain carries TRBV27 and TRBJ2-1; a weak D match, TRBD1 (6 bases). This CDR3 is 13 amino acids long. V was pared by 5 bases and J by 5 bases, with 10 bases between. Germline lookup yields CDR1 MNHEY and CDR2 SMNVEV (reference sequence).

The chain uses TRBV9 and TRBJ1-1; 7 nucleotides match TRBD1. The CDR3 runs to 15 residues. Germline V CDR1 and CDR2: SGDLS, YYNGEE. The ends lost 0 bases at V and 2 bases at J; junction bases unmatched: 4. CDR3: CASSVAGTANTEAFF. CDR3 sequence (DNA): TGTGCCAGCAGCGTAGCCGGGACAGCCAACACTGAAGCTTTCTTT.

The chain carries TRBV11-1 and TRBJ2-1; 11 bases fit TRBD2. CDR1 SGHAT and CDR2 FQDESV come from the germline V gene (reference sequence). The CDR3 runs 13 residues. Germline trimming cut 3 bases from V and 9 bases from J; bases unmatched to any gene: 1. Here the CDR3 DNA reads TGTGCCAGCAGCTTTAGCGGGAGGGGTGAGCAGTTCTTC. Translation: CASSFSGRGEQFF.

The rearrangement links TRBV18 to TRBJ1-2, with D possibly TRBD1 on 5 matching bases. The CDR3 has 17 residues. V gave up 4 bases and J gave up 3 bases, with 21 bases separating them. From germline, CDR1 is KGHSH and CDR2 LQKENI. CDR3 bases: TGTGCCAGCTCACTCAGGGACTCGGTAGGGGTTGACTATGGCTACACCTTC. Protein product: CASSLRDSVGVDYGYTF. Looking up the rest from reference TRBV18 and TRBJ1-2 gives the full variable domain: NAGVMQNPRHLVRRRGQEARLRCSPMKGHSHVYWYRQLPEEGLKFMVYLQKENIIDESGMPKERFSAEFPKEGPSILRIQQVVRGDSAAYFCASSLRDSVGVDYGYTFGSGTRLTVV.

This rearrangement joins TRBV7-9 to TRBJ2-7; the match to TRBD2 covers 9 bases. This CDR3 contains 16 residues. Germline V lookup: CDR1 SEHNR, CDR2 FQNEAQ (reference sequence). With V trimmed by 1 base and J by 0 bases, 4 bases remained unmatched. DNA of the CDR3: TGTGCCAGCAGCTTAGTTCCTAGCGGGAACTCCTACGAGCAGTACTTC. It translates to CASSLVPSGNSYEQYF.

As for this clone: Other DNA variants within this sample encode the same CDR3. This sequence joins TRBV7-3 and TRBJ2-3; no clear D gene. CDR3 length: 19 amino acids. From germline, CDR1 is SGHTA and CDR2 FQGTGA. Deletions cut 3 bases from V and 0 bases from J, with 22 bases between. The CDR3 reads CASSLTSSQSLLSTDTQYF. The CDR3 region has the DNA TGTGCCAGCAGCTTGACTTCTAGTCAATCCCTTCTTAGCACAGATACGCAGTATTTT.

CDR3 nucleotides: TGTGCCAGCAGGGGTCTTGGCGGACACACCCAAAAGAACACTGAAGCTTTCTTT. This gives the protein CASRGLGGHTQKNTEAFF. This rearrangement joins TRBV2 to TRBJ1-1, with D perhaps matching TRBD1 (5 bases). The CDR3 runs to 18 residues. Deletions cut 6 bases from V and 1 base from J, with 24 bases between. Germline V CDR1 and CDR2: SNHLY, FYNNEI.

V gene TRBV5-1 combines with J gene TRBJ1-2, with D hard to call. The CDR3 consists of 14 residues. CDR1 and CDR2 from the germline V gene are SGHRS and YFSETQ. Trimming shortened V by 4 bases and J by 7 bases, and 17 bases separated the two germline ends. The CDR3 region has the DNA TGCGCCAGCAGCCCGGACGGCGGGGAGGGTGGCTACACCTTC. This codes for CASSPDGGEGGYTF.

This clone was seen only once. J is TRBJ2-6 and V is TRBV5-1; 8 bases agree with TRBD1. The germline gives CDR1 SGHRS, CDR2 YFSETQ. V trimming: 2 bases; J trimming: 2 bases; junction bases outside the gene matches: 0. This CDR3 has 15 residues. The CDR3 coding sequence is TGCGCCAGCAGCTTACAGGGGGCTGGGGCCAACGTCCTGACTTTC. Its protein is CASSLQGAGANVLTF.

This chain joins TRBV6-5 and TRBJ1-1, with a tentative D call TRBD1 (5 bases). Trimming took off 0 bases at V and 10 bases at J, with 15 bases between the two ends. Germline CDR1 MNHEY, CDR2 SVGAGI. The CDR3 is 14 amino acids. The chain's CDR3 is CASSYSGGGRRAFF. The CDR3, as DNA: TGTGCCAGCAGTTACTCGGGGGGAGGTCGAAGAGCTTTCTTT.

This clone was counted once. This rearrangement joins TRBV4-3 to TRBJ2-3, with TRBD1 identical over 10 bases. CDR3 length: 16 residues. With 3 bases clipped from V and 3 bases from J, the junction kept 6 bases outside the gene matches. CDR1 is LGHNA and CDR2 is YSLEER in the germline V gene. The CDR3 spells CASSHGTGDGTDTQYF. The CDR3 region has the DNA TGCGCCAGCAGCCACGGGACAGGGGACGGAACAGATACGCAGTATTTT.

This clone has a handful of counts. This sequence joins TRBV10-1 and TRBJ2-4, with 7 bases matching TRBD2. CDR1 and CDR2 (germline): WNHNN, SYGVQD (reference sequence). The CDR3 sequence is 17 residues long. V gave up 7 bases and J gave up 1 base; unmatched junction bases: 13. Here the CDR3 DNA reads TGCGCCAGCAACCCCAACGCCAGGGAGGGGGCCAAAAACATTCAGTACTTC. Its protein is CASNPNAREGAKNIQYF.

CDR3 in DNA: TGTGCCAGTACCAAGGGACTAGCCGCCGCAGATACGCAGTATTTT. This encodes CASTKGLAAADTQYF. The rearrangement joins TRBV19 to TRBJ2-3; 9 nucleotides agree with TRBD2. The CDR3 has 15 amino acids. The germline V gene has CDR1 LNHDA and CDR2 SQIVND (reference sequence). Trimming took 7 bases from V and 4 from J; bases not matched to a gene: 9.

The CDR3 DNA follows: TGTGCCAGCAGCGTTGACACAGGGGCCTACTATGGCTACACCTTC. It codes for CASSVDTGAYYGYTF. The chain joins TRBV9 to TRBJ1-2, with 7 bases that match TRBD1. The CDR3 is 15 residues long. CDR1 SGDLS and CDR2 YYNGEE come from the germline V gene. With 2 bases clipped from V and 3 bases from J, the junction kept 7 bases outside the gene matches.

In this sample, this clone turned up once. V and J are TRBV5-1 and TRBJ1-1, with 7 bases aligning to TRBD1. The germline CDR1 and CDR2 sequences are SGHRS and YFSETQ. J gave up 7 bases and V 4 bases, and 4 bases lay outside the gene matches. The CDR3 length is 12 residues. CDR3 sequence reads: CASSPRDSEAFF. DNA for the CDR3: TGCGCCAGCAGCCCCCGGGACAGTGAAGCTTTCTTT.

V usage is TRBV6-6 and J usage is TRBJ2-2; D not certain. The germline V gene has CDR1 MNHNY and CDR2 SVGAGI (reference sequence). The germline V and J ends were trimmed by 0 bases and 2 bases, with 7 bases remaining between them. CDR3 length equals 15 residues. CDR3 in amino acids: CASSYSSGNTGELFF. In nucleotides, the CDR3 is TGTGCCAGCAGTTACTCGAGTGGTAACACCGGGGAGCTGTTTTTT.

This clone was detected a few times. This rearrangement joins TRBV2 to TRBJ1-2; D is possibly TRBD1 (5 bases). The CDR3 loop spans 14 amino acids. Trimming removed 3 bases at V and 4 bases at J, with 12 bases between. Germline loops: CDR1 SNHLY, CDR2 FYNNEI. The CDR3 coding sequence is TGTGCCAGCAGTGACAAGGGGCCTGGCTATGGCTACACCTTC. Protein sequence: CASSDKGPGYGYTF.

The J gene is TRBJ2-1, the V gene TRBV6-1; possibly TRBD2 for D (7 bases). From germline, CDR1 is MNHNS and CDR2 SASEGT. The CDR3 has 16 residues. V lost 4 bases to trimming and J lost 3 bases, with 16 bases between them. The CDR3 nucleotides read TGTGCCAGCAGTGTAGAGTCGGGGGGCTACTACAATGAGCAGTTCTTC. This gives the protein CASSVESGGYYNEQFF.

This chain links TRBV27 with TRBJ2-3; D remains unclear. Deletions cut 5 bases from V and 2 bases from J, with 5 bases between. CDR1 is MNHEY, CDR2 SMNVEV, per germline (reference sequence). The CDR3 is 12 amino acids. The CDR3 loop reads CASSLVTDTQYF. CDR3 coding DNA: TGTGCCAGCAGTCTAGTCACAGATACGCAGTATTTT.